This passage covers 23 T cell receptor beta chains from one sample sequenced in a study of T cells after somatic rescue of genetic block. TCRdb's table, derived via immunoSEQ multiplex PCR, lists solely in-frame clones and lacks some. The data contain roughly 110,000 clones, around 90% of them seen just once; the ten biggest clones take up roughly 1.4%. The sequenced sample consisted of peripheral blood mononuclear cells (PBMCs). These receptors were taken from a woman in her late teens or twenties.

The rearrangement uses TRBV6-5 and TRBJ2-3, with 11 nucleotides matching TRBD1. Germline CDR1 and CDR2: MNHEY and SVGAGI. V dropped 8 bases and J dropped 3; count of bases not matched to a gene: 4. The CDR3 consists of 14 residues. The CDR3 sequence: CASGQGAETDTQYF. The CDR3 nucleotides read TGTGCCAGCGGACAGGGGGCCGAGACAGATACGCAGTATTTT.

V gene TRBV6-1 combines with J gene TRBJ2-7; D gene unclear. Germline V gene lookup returns CDR1 MNHNS and CDR2 SASEGT. The CDR3 extends over 12 amino acids. Trimming took 8 bases from V and 5 from J, leaving 13 bases between them. CDR3 region: CASPKAPNEQYF. CDR3 coding DNA: TGTGCCAGCCCTAAGGCCCCCAACGAGCAGTACTTC.

This sequence joins TRBV28 and TRBJ1-1; 7 bases are a match to TRBD1. The germline V gene encodes CDR1 MDHEN and CDR2 SYDVKM. Trimming at V came to 9 bases and at J to 4 bases, leaving 8 bases not matched to a gene. The CDR3 is made up of 13 amino acids. Written as DNA, the CDR3 is TGTGCCAGTTCGCGGTACAGGGGCACTGAAGCTTTCTTT. This encodes CASSRYRGTEAFF.

V and J are TRBV27 and TRBJ1-1, with D maybe TRBD1 (6 bases). The CDR3 is 14 amino acids. Germline V gene data show CDR1 as MNHEY and CDR2 as SMNVEV (reference sequence). V lost 6 bases to trimming and J lost 6 bases, with 17 bases between them. The CDR3 loop reads CASRPDRLTSEAFF. DNA of the CDR3: TGTGCCAGCAGACCGGACAGACTAACCTCTGAAGCTTTCTTT.

The gene calls are TRBV11-3 and TRBJ2-6; the match to TRBD2 covers 7 bases. Germline trimming cut 4 bases from V and 2 bases from J; bases unmatched to any gene: 14. Germline CDR1 and CDR2: SGHNT and YENEEA. The CDR3 loop spans 19 amino acids. The CDR3 DNA reads TGTGCCAGCAGCTCTGTTATTAGGGGCGCGGGGGCTGGGGCCAACGTCCTGACTTTC. It is translated as CASSSVIRGAGAGANVLTF.

The chain recombines TRBV6-1 with TRBJ1-6; unclear D gene. The V end lost 1 base, the J end lost 0 bases, and 10 bases lay between the germline ends. CDR1 is MNHNS and CDR2 is SASEGT in the germline V gene. The CDR3 consists of 17 residues. The CDR3 region has the DNA TGTGCCAGCAGTGAAGTCTTGGGGAGCTCCTATAATTCACCCCTCCACTTT. Translation gives CASSEVLGSSYNSPLHF.

V gene TRBV29-1 combines with J gene TRBJ2-7, with D unresolved. Germline assignment: CDR1 SQVTM and CDR2 ANQGSEA. V lost 3 bases and J lost 3, with 6 bases in between. The CDR3 length is 11 residues. The CDR3 loop is CSVDIGYEQYF. The CDR3 coding sequence is TGCAGCGTTGATATTGGCTACGAGCAGTACTTC.

The rearrangement links TRBV9 to TRBJ2-6, with 12 bases lining up with TRBD1. V trimming: 0 bases; J trimming: 2 bases; junction bases outside the gene matches: 6. CDR3 length: 19 residues. Germline CDR1 reads SGDLS; CDR2 reads YYNGEE. This CDR3 is CASSVVGQGANAGANVLTF. CDR3 DNA: TGTGCCAGCAGCGTAGTGGGACAGGGGGCCAATGCTGGGGCCAACGTCCTGACTTTC.

The V and J genes are TRBV9 and TRBJ1-1; D perhaps matches TRBD1 (5 bases). Per the germline V gene, CDR1 is SGDLS and CDR2 is YYNGEE. The CDR3 contains 16 residues. Between the trimmed V and J ends, which lost 4 bases and 4 bases, there was a span of 20 bases. The CDR3 region is CASSPYLPTGVTEAFF. In DNA form, the CDR3 reads TGTGCCAGCAGCCCATATCTCCCTACAGGCGTCACTGAAGCTTTCTTT.

The chain recombines TRBV7-3 with TRBJ1-1; tentatively, D is TRBD1 (6 bases). V was cut by 2 bases and J by 3 bases, with 7 bases left in between. The CDR3 loop spans 13 amino acids. Germline CDR1 reads SGHTA; CDR2 reads FQGTGA. DNA for the CDR3: TGTGCCAGCAGCTTATCAGGGGACACTGAAGCTTTCTTT. Protein product: CASSLSGDTEAFF.

The CDR3 reads CASSYRSSLRNEQFF. The CDR3 DNA is TGTGCCAGCAGTTACCGCTCGAGCTTACGCAATGAGCAGTTCTTC. The chain combines TRBV6-5 with TRBJ2-1; no clear D. Germline V gives CDR1 MNHEY, CDR2 SVGAGI. Trimming pared 2 bases from V and 6 bases from J, leaving 14 bases between. The CDR3 extends over 15 amino acids.

The chain links TRBV19 to TRBJ2-3; 9 bases agree with TRBD2. V lost 5 bases to trimming and J lost 8 bases; unmatched junction nucleotides: 8. The CDR3 covers 14 residues. CDR1 is LNHDA, CDR2 SQIVND, per germline (reference sequence). The CDR3 here is CASSHSGGRVTQYF. The CDR3 bases are TGTGCCAGTAGTCATAGCGGGGGAAGGGTTACGCAGTATTTT.

The chain has TRBV5-1 and TRBJ2-1; TRBD1 might be the D (5 bases). This CDR3 comprises 18 residues. The V end lost 6 bases, the J end lost 3 bases, and 25 bases lay between the germline ends. Germline V CDR1 and CDR2: SGHRS, YFSETQ. The CDR3 is CASNPEPTGQGLYNEQFF. CDR3 DNA sequence: TGCGCCAGCAACCCCGAACCGACTGGGCAGGGCCTCTACAATGAGCAGTTCTTC.

Only one count was recorded for this clone. This chain links TRBV30 with TRBJ1-2; 8 nucleotides match TRBD1. With V trimmed by 1 base and J by 6 bases, 16 bases remained unmatched. CDR1 GTSNPN and CDR2 SVGIG come from the germline V gene (reference sequence). This CDR3 is built from 17 residues. The CDR3 DNA follows: TGTGCCTGGAGTGCCAGAGTGGGGCAGGGGGCGCGTAATGGCTACACCTTC. Encoded protein: CAWSARVGQGARNGYTF.

This clone was seen just once. The chain joins TRBV5-4 to TRBJ1-3; the D is unclear. CDR3 length equals 14 residues. Germline V lookup: CDR1 SGHNT, CDR2 YYREEE (reference sequence). The V and J ends lost 2 bases and 0 bases respectively, with 6 bases between them. Here the CDR3 reads CASSLSNSGNTIYF. In nucleotides, the CDR3 is TGTGCCAGCAGCTTAAGTAACTCTGGAAACACCATATATTTT. Combining the CDR3 with reference TRBV5-4 and TRBJ1-3 gives the whole variable domain ETGVTQSPTHLIKTRGQQVTLRCSSQSGHNTVSWYQQALGQGPQFIFQYYREEENGRGNFPPRFSGLQFPNYSSELNVNALELDDSALYLCASSLSNSGNTIYFGEGSWLTVV.

V usage is TRBV30 and J usage is TRBJ1-3; D unresolved. Trimming took 2 bases from V and 4 from J, leaving 9 bases between them. The germline V gene encodes CDR1 GTSNPN and CDR2 SVGIG (reference sequence). This CDR3 comprises 13 residues. The CDR3 sequence is CAWSPSRGNTIYF. The DNA of the CDR3 is TGTGCCTGGAGTCCTTCAAGAGGAAACACCATATATTTT.

The chain has TRBV15 and TRBJ2-7; D not certain. CDR3 length: 12 residues. V shed 0 bases and J shed 9 bases, with 9 bases lying between them. Per germline, CDR1 LNHNV and CDR2 YYDKDF (reference sequence). CDR3 nucleotide sequence: TGTGCCACCAGCAGAGATAACTCGGCGCAGTACTTC. This codes for CATSRDNSAQYF.

The chain links TRBV7-2 to TRBJ1-5, with 8 positions matching TRBD1. The germline V gene encodes CDR1 SGHTA and CDR2 FQGNSA. CDR3 length: 14 residues. Trimming cost V 1 base and J 4 bases; bases outside gene matches: 0. Written as DNA, the CDR3 is TGTGCCAGCAGCTTAGGACAGGGGAATCAGCCCCAGCATTTT. Amino acid sequence: CASSLGQGNQPQHF.

V is TRBV7-9 and J is TRBJ2-1, with 9 bases matching TRBD1. The junction had 8 bases not matched to a gene; V was cut back by 5 bases and J by 3 bases. The germline gives CDR1 SEHNR, CDR2 FQNEAQ (reference sequence). This CDR3 is 16 amino acids long. The CDR3 sequence is CASSQDPGQGYNEQFF. The DNA for the CDR3 is TGTGCCAGCAGCCAAGACCCGGGACAGGGCTACAATGAGCAGTTCTTC.

This clone was counted a few times. The V gene is TRBV20-1, the J gene TRBJ1-1; possibly TRBD1 for D (5 bases). Trimming removed 3 bases from V and 8 bases from J, with 10 bases in between. Germline V gives CDR1 DFQATT, CDR2 SNEGSKA (reference sequence). CDR3 length: 11 residues. This chain's CDR3 is CSASKGVEAFF. CDR3 DNA: TGCAGTGCTAGTAAAGGGGTAGAAGCTTTCTTT.

The chain recombines TRBV5-6 with TRBJ1-1; D not certain. The germline V gene encodes CDR1 SGHDT and CDR2 YYEEEE. CDR3 size: 16 residues. The ends were cut back, 5 bases at V and 0 bases at J, with 17 bases in the middle. Here the CDR3 DNA reads TGTGCCAGCAGACCTTCGGACCCTCCCCTGAACACTGAAGCTTTCTTT. Its protein is CASRPSDPPLNTEAFF.

The chain joins TRBV18 to TRBJ2-3; 10 bases are shared with TRBD1. CDR1 and CDR2 from the germline V gene are KGHSH and LQKENI. The CDR3 consists of 13 residues. V lost 3 bases, J lost 14 bases, and 8 bases stayed unmatched. The CDR3 DNA reads TGTGCCAGCTCACCCGGGACAGGGGCGACCGGGTATTTT. Translated, it gives CASSPGTGATGYF.

The CDR3: CASAQGREQYF. DNA of the CDR3: TGTGCCAGCGCCCAGGGTAGGGAGCAGTACTTC. This sequence joins TRBV28 and TRBJ2-7, with a possible D match to TRBD1 (5 bases). Germline V gene data show CDR1 as MDHEN and CDR2 as SYDVKM. The CDR3 totals 11 residues. Trimming removed 8 bases from V and 7 bases from J, with 12 bases in between.